This T cell receptor (beta chain) is drawn from a study of cytomegalovirus exposure and HLA in healthy donors. Study context: Within the Caucasian-associated ancestry cluster were 65% to 85% of the roughly 400 genotyped donors.

Turning to this clone: What it binds is unknown.

The CDR3 runs 15 residues. The germline V and J ends were trimmed by 5 bases and 0 bases, with 14 bases remaining between them. CDR1 is LNHDA and CDR2 is SQIVND in the germline V gene (reference sequence). PCR used 60 Vbeta primers and 13 Jbeta primers. The table came from immunoSEQ multiplex PCR; TCRdb's copy has only in-frame clones and leaves some out. The sample includes about 190,000 clones, 65% to 85% of them seen just once. Study observations and caveats: A missense variant in DCLRE1C was later tied to TCR beta V- and J-gene trimming.

Input material: PBMCs. V usage is TRBV19 and J usage is TRBJ2-7; the D gene is possibly TRBD2 (6 bases). The clonotype was recovered from a man in his forties in good health and CMV-seropositive. CDR3 bases: TGTGCCAGTAGTGCCCCGGGACTGTCCTCCTACGAGCAGTACTTC. Translating it yields CASSAPGLSSYEQYF.